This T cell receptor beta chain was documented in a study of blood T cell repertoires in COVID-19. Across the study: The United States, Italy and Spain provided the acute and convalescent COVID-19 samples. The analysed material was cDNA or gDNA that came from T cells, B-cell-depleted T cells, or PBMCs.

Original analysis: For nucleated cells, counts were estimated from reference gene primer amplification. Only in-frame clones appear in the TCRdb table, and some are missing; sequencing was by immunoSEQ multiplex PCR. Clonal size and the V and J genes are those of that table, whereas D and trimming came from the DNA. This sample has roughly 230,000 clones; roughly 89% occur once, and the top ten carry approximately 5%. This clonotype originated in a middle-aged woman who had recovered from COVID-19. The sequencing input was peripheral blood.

In nucleotides, the CDR3 is TGCGCCAGCAGCTTGGCGGGTGGTCAGCCCCAGCATTTT. Residues: CASSLAGGQPQHF. This chain joins TRBV5-1 and TRBJ1-5; D unclear. V gave up 0 bases and J gave up 6 bases, with 7 bases separating them. This CDR3 has 13 residues. Per the germline V gene, CDR1 is SGHRS and CDR2 is YFSETQ.